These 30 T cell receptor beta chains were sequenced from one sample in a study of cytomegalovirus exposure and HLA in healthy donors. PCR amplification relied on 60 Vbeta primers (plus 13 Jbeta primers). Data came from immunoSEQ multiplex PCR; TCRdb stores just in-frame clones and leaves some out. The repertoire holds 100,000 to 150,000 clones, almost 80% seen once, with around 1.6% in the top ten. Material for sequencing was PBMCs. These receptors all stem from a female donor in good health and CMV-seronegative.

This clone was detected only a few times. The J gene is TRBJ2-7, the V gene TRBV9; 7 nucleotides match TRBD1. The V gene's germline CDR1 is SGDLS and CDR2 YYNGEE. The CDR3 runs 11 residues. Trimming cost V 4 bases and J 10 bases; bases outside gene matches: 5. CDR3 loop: CASSRDSEQYF. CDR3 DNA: TGTGCCAGCAGCCGGGACAGTGAACAGTACTTC.

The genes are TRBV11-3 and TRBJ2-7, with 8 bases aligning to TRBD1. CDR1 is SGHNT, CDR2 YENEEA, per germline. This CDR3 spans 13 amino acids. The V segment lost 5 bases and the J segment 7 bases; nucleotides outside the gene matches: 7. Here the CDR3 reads CASSPGQGGEQYF. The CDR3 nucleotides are TGTGCCAGCAGCCCAGGACAGGGCGGGGAGCAGTACTTC.

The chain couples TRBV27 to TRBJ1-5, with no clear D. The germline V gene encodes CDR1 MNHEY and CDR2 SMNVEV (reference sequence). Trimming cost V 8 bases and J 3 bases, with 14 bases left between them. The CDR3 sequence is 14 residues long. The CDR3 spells CASWAGDYNQPQHF. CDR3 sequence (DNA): TGTGCCAGCTGGGCAGGTGACTACAATCAGCCCCAGCATTTT.

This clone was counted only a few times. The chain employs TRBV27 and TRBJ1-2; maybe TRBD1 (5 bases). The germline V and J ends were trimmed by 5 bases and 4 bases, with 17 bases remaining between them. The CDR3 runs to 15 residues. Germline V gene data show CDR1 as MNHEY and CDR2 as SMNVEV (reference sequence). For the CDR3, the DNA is TGTGCCAGCAGTGCTGACGGGCAGGGTCCCTATGGCTACACCTTC. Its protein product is CASSADGQGPYGYTF.

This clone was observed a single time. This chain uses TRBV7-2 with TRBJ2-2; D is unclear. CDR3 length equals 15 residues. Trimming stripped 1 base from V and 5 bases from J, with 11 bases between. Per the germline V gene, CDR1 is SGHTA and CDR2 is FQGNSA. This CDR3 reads CASSLDPVRTGELFF. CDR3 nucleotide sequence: TGTGCCAGCAGCTTAGATCCAGTGCGGACCGGGGAGCTGTTTTTT. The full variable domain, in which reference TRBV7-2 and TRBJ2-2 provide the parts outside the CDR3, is GAGVSQSPSNKVTEKGKDVELRCDPISGHTALYWYRQSLGQGLEFLIYFQGNSAPDKSGLPSDRFSAERTGGSVSTLTIQRTQQEDSAVYLCASSLDPVRTGELFFGEGSRLTVL.

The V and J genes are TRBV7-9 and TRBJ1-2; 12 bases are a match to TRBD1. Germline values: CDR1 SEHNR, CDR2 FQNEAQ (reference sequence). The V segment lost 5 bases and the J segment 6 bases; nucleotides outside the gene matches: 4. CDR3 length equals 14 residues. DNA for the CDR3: TGTGCCAGCAGCCGGGGGACAGGGGGCAATGGCTACACCTTC. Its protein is CASSRGTGGNGYTF.

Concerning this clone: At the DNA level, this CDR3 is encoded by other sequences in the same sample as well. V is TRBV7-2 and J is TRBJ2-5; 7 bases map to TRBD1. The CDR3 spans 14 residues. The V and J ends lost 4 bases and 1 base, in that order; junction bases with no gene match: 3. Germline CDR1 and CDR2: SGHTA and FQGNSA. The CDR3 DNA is TGTGCCAGCAGCTCAGACAGGGTCCAAGAGACCCAGTACTTC. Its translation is CASSSDRVQETQYF.

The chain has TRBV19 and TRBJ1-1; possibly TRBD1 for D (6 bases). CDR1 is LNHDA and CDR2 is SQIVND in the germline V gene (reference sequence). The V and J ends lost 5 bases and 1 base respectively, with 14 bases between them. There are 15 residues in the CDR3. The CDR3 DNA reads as TGTGCCAGTAGTCCAAGGGGCAGGGGGAACACTGAAGCTTTCTTT. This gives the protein CASSPRGRGNTEAFF.

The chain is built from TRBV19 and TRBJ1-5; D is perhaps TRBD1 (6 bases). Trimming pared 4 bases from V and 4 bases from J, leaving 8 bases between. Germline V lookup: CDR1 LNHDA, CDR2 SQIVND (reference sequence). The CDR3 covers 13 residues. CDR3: CASSTGVNQPQHF. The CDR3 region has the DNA TGTGCCAGTAGTACAGGGGTGAATCAGCCCCAGCATTTT.

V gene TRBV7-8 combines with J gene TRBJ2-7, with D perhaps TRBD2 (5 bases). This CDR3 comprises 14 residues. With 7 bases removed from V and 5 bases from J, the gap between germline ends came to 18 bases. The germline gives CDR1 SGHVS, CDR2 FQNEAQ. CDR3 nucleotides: TGTGCCAGCACCCGGACTTTAGTTCCAGACGAGCAGTACTTC. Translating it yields CASTRTLVPDEQYF.

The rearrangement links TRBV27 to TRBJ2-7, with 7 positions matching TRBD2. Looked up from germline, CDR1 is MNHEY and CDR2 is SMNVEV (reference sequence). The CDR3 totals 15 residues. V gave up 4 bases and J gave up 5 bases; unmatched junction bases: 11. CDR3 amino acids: CASSSARAGTDEQYF. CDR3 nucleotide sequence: TGTGCCAGCAGTTCCGCACGAGCGGGAACCGACGAGCAGTACTTC.

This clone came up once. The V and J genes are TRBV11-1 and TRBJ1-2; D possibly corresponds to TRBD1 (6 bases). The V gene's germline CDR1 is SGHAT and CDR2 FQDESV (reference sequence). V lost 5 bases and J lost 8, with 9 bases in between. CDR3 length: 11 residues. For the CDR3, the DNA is TGTGCCAGCAGCAACAGGGAGGGCTACACCTTC. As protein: CASSNREGYTF.

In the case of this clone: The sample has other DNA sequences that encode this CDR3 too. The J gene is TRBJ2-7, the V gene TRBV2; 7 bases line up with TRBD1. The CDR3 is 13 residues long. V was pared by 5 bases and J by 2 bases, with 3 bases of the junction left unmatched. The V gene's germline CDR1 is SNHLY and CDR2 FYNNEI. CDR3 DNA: TGTGCCAGCAGTCTAGACAGGGCCTACGAGCAGTACTTC. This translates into CASSLDRAYEQYF.

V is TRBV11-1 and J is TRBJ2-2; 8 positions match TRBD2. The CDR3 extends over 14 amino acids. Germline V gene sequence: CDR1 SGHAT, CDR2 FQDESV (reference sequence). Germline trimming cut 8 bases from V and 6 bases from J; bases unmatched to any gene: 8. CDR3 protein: CASCQERESGELFF. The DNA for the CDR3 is TGTGCCAGCTGCCAGGAGCGGGAGTCCGGGGAGCTGTTTTTT.

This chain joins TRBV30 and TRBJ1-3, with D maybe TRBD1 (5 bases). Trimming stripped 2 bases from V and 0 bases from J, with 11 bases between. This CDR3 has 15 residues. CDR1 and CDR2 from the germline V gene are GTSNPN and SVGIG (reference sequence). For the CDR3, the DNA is TGTGCCTGGAGTCTGTGGGGCAGCTCTGGAAACACCATATATTTT. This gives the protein CAWSLWGSSGNTIYF.

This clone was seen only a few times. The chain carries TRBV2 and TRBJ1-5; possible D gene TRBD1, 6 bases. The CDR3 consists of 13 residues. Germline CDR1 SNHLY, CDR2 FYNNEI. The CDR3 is CGTGLYSNQPQHF. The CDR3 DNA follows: TGTGGCACAGGGCTGTATAGCAATCAGCCCCAGCATTTT.

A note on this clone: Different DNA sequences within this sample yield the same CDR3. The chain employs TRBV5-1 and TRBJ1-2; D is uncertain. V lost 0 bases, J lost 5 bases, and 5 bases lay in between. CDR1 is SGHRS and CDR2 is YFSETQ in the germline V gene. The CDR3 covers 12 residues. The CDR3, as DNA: TGCGCCAGCAGCTTGGACAGTTATGGCTACACCTTC. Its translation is CASSLDSYGYTF.

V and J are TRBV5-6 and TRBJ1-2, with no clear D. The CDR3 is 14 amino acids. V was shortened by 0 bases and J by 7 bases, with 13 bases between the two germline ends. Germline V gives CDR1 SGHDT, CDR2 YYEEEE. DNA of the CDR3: TGTGCCAGCAGCTTGGTAGCGCCCTCGACTGGCTACACCTTC. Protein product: CASSLVAPSTGYTF.

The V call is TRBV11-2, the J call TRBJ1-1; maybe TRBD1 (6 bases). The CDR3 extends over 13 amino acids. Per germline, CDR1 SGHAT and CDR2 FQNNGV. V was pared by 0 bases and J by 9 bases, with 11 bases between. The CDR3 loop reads CASSLDRGVKAFF. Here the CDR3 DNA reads TGTGCCAGCAGCTTAGACAGGGGAGTTAAAGCTTTCTTT.

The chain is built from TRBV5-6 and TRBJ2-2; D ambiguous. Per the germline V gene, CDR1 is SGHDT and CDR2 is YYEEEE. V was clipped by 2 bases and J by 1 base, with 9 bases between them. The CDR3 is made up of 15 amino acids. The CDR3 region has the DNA TGTGCCAGCAGCTTTAATACGGGGAACACCGGGGAGCTGTTTTTT. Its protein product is CASSFNTGNTGELFF.

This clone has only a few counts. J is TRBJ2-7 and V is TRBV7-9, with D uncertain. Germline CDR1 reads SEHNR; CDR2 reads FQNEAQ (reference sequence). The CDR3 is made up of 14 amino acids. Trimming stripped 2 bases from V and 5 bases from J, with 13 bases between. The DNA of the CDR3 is TGTGCCAGCAGCTTAAGCTCTTGGCAGGACGAGCAGTACTTC. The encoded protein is CASSLSSWQDEQYF.

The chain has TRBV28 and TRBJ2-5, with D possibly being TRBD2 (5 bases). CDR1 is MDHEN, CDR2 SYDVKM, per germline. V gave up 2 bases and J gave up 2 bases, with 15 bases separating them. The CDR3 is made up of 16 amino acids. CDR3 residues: CASSLTALRRQETQYF. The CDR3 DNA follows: TGTGCCAGCAGTTTAACGGCCCTAAGGAGGCAAGAGACCCAGTACTTC.

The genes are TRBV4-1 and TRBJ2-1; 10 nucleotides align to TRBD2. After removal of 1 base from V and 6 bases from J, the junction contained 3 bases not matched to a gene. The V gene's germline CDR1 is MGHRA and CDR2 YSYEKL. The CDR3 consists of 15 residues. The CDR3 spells CASSQGLAGANEQFF. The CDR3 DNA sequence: TGCGCCAGCAGCCAAGGCCTAGCGGGGGCCAATGAGCAGTTCTTC.

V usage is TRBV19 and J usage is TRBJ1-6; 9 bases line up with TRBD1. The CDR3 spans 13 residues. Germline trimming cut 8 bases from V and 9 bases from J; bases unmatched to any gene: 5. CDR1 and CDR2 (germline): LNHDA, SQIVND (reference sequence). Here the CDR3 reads CASLGTGISPLHF. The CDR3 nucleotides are TGTGCCAGTCTCGGGACAGGGATTTCACCCCTCCACTTT.

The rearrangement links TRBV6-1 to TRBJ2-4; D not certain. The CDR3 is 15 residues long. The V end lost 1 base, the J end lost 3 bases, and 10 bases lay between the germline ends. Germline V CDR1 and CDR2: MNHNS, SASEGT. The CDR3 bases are TGTGCCAGCAGTGAAGGCACACCGGGCAAAAACATTCAGTACTTC. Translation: CASSEGTPGKNIQYF.

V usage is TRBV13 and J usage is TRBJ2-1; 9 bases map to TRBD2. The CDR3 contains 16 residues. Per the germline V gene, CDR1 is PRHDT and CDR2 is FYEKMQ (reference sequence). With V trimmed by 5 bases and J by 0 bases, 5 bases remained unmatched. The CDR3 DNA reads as TGTGCCAGCAGCATACCTAGCGGGGTCTCCTACAATGAGCAGTTCTTC. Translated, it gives CASSIPSGVSYNEQFF.

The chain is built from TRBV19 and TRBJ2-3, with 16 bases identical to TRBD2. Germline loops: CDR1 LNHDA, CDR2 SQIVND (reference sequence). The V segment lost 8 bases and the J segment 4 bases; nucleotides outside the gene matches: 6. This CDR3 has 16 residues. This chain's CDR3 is CASRPGTSGRADTQYF. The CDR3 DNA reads TGTGCCAGTCGTCCCGGGACTAGCGGGAGGGCAGATACGCAGTATTTT.

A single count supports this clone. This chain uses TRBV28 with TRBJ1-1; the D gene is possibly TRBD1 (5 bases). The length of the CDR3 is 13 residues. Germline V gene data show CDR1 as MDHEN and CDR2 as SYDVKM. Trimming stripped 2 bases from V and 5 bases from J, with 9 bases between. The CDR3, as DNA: TGTGCCAGCAGTTTAGGGGCGCAGACTGAAGCTTTCTTT. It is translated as CASSLGAQTEAFF.

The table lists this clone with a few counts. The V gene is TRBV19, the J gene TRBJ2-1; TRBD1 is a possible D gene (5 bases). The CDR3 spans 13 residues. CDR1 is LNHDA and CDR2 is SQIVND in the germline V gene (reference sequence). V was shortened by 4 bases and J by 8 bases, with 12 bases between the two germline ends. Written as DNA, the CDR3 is TGTGCCAGTAGTAGCAACAGGAACGATGAGCAGTTCTTC. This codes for CASSSNRNDEQFF.

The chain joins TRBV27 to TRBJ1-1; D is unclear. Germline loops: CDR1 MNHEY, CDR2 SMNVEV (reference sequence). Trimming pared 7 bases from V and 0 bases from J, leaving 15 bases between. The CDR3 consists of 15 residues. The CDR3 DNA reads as TGTGCCAGCAAAGAACGGCGACTCATGAACACTGAAGCTTTCTTT. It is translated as CASKERRLMNTEAFF.